The rows below give T cell receptor beta chains drawn from one sample of a study of blood T cell repertoires in COVID-19. Sequenced by immunoSEQ multiplex PCR; TCRdb stores in-frame clones only, minus some. The data hold about 70,000 clones, with 70% to 85% observed a single time. Sample: peripheral blood. The receptors derive from a woman aged 55-70 years with acute or convalescent COVID-19. Each CDR3 is given with its conserved first and last residue.

V gene,J gene,CDR3 protein
TRBV6-6,TRBJ1-4,CASNRGSNEKLFF
TRBV7-2,TRBJ1-4,CASSSARRGEKLFF
TRBV5-4,TRBJ1-4,CASSPGSTNEKLFF
TRBV7-2,TRBJ1-2,CASSRGVVDGYTF
TRBV5-8,TRBJ1-3,CASSLGQGNTIYF
TRBV4-1,TRBJ1-2,CASSQEWEVNYGYTF
TRBV2,TRBJ2-5,CASSDRGGARETQYF
TRBV6-5,TRBJ1-1,CASRGGQGSTEAFF
TRBV7-2,TRBJ2-2,CASSQWGGPAGELFF
TRBV10-3,TRBJ1-1,CATTGQGDTEAFF
TRBV7-2,TRBJ1-1,CASSLGAGLMNTEAFF
TRBV29-1,TRBJ2-3,CSASAGTGSTDTQYF
TRBV4-2,TRBJ2-1,CASSQGGTSGMASSYNEQFF
TRBV7-3,TRBJ2-1,CASSLSQTQGSSYNEQFF
TRBV3-1/TRBV3-2,TRBJ1-1,CASSQAVTNEAFF
TRBV7-7,TRBJ1-1,CASRGPRQPHSEAFF
TRBV28,TRBJ2-7,CASSLSGGPNEQYF
TRBV29-1,TRBJ1-3,CSVSLTGSYSGNTIYF
TRBV10-2,TRBJ1-3,CASRDRAIVGNTIYF
TRBV25-1,TRBJ2-1,CASSATSGRALGEQFF
TRBV20-1,TRBJ2-1,CSASRGRANEQFF
TRBV5-4,TRBJ1-2,CASSPTGYGYGYTF
TRBV7-9,TRBJ1-3,CASSLRSAVSGNTIYF
TRBV30,TRBJ1-6,CAWSYNRVNSPLHF
TRBV5-1,TRBJ2-3,CASSTWTSGRVMEDTQYF
TRBV28,TRBJ1-6,CASSLGGLGNSPLHF
TRBV6-2/TRBV6-3,TRBJ2-3,CASSYVTSGRSPQYF
TRBV7-9,TRBJ2-1,CASRRLKTSGRNEQFF
TRBV7-7,TRBJ2-1,CASSFFGSGRWRVLDEQFF
TRBV19,TRBJ2-1,CASSIASSGITNEQFF
TRBV19,TRBJ1-2,CASSPPTGLDGYTF
TRBV7-9,TRBJ1-1,CASSSFRGTWEAFF
TRBV10-3,TRBJ1-2,CATSQQDYGYTF
TRBV5-1,TRBJ2-7,CASSLAGAERGGEQYF
TRBV11-2,TRBJ1-2,CASSLDAGTGTYGYTF
TRBV15,TRBJ1-2,CATSTSGTVYGYTF
TRBV5-4,TRBJ1-2,CASSGKQGAITYGYTF
TRBV2,TRBJ1-2,CASSGPDRGLNYGYTF
TRBV27,TRBJ1-1,CASSWAPDTEAFF
TRBV2,TRBJ1-2,CASRKGEVGVYTF
TRBV5-3,TRBJ2-5,CARSLGSERGARETQYF
TRBV6-4,TRBJ2-1,CASSAGQGYNEQFF
TRBV6-2/TRBV6-3,TRBJ1-5,CASSPPDLARQPQHF
TRBV19,TRBJ1-4,CASRRTGEKLFF
TRBV25-1,TRBJ1-4,CASRRQGTNEKLFF
TRBV28,TRBJ1-1,CASSLSGITEAFF
TRBV7-8,TRBJ2-3,CASSLLASGGDGTDTQYF
TRBV29-1,TRBJ1-3,CSVEGQGNTIYF
TRBV10-3,TRBJ2-7,CAISDPGQSYEQYF
TRBV5-4,TRBJ2-1,CASSLKTINEQFF
TRBV5-5,TRBJ1-1,CASSSGTGVRNTEAFF
TRBV29-1,TRBJ1-1,CSVRGNTEAFF